What follows describes a single T cell receptor (beta chain). Its antigen is as yet unknown. Possible read error: a much larger clone is one base away. These data come from a study of T cells in Graves' hyperthyroidism and ophthalmopathy. RNA transcripts gave rise to amplified TCR beta CDR3 regions. The primer set for the first-round RT-PCR of the TCR CDR3 was HTBI. One entry per CDR3 protein, called by TCRdb with MiXCR from the multiplex PCR reads. This table has 600,000 to 750,000 distinct CDR3 sequences, approximately 15% appearing once. This CDR3 has 14 residues. Germline loops: CDR1 LNHDA, CDR2 SQIVND (reference sequence). Study-level results: Blood also held most thyroid clonotypes expanded beyond 0.001.

Patients were aged 18 to 65, had disease duration under 2 months, and had newly diagnosed hyperthyroidism. Patients with uncontrolled infections, other autoimmune diseases, pregnancy or lactation were excluded. The receptor was derived from a man between 50 and 59 years old with Graves' hyperthyroidism. The gene calls are TRBV19 and TRBJ1-1; tentatively, D is TRBD1 (5 bases). The sequenced sample consisted of blood. CDR3: CACSAWGVNTEAFF. For the CDR3, the DNA is TGTGCCTGTAGTGCCTGGGGCGTGAACACTGAAGCTTTCTTT.